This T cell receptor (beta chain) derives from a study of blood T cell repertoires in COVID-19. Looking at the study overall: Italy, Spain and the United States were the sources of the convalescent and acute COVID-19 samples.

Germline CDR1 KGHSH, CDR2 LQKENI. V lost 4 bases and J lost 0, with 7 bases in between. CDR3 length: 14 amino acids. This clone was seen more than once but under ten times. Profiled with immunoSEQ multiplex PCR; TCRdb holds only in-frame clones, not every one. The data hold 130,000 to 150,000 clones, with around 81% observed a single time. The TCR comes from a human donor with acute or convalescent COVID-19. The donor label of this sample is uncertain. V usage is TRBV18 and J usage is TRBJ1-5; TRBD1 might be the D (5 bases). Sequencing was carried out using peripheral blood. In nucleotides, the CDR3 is TGTGCCAGCTCACAACAGGCTAGCAATCAGCCCCAGCATTTT. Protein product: CASSQQASNQPQHF.